The 15 T cell receptor beta chains reported below all come from one sample, sequenced in a study of identical twins. MiXCR was run by TCRdb on the 5' RACE reads, yielding one entry per CDR3 protein. The table has 1.5 million to 2 million distinct CDR3 sequences, less than 35% seen once; the top ten hold 0.27%. Material: cord blood. The source of these receptors is a newborn girl in good health.

The V gene is TRBV30, the J gene TRBJ1-1; possible D gene TRBD1, 5 bases. This CDR3 has 13 amino acids. V gave up 3 bases and J gave up 3 bases, with 11 bases separating them. CDR1 and CDR2 from the germline V gene are GTSNPN and SVGIG (reference sequence). The CDR3, as DNA: TGTGCCTGGAGCCGGGGAGGGGACACTGAAGCTTTCTTT. This encodes CAWSRGGDTEAFF.

The sample holds many counts of this clonotype. V is TRBV3-1 and J is TRBJ1-1, with D possibly being TRBD1 (6 bases). V was cut by 1 base and J by 1 base, with 7 bases left in between. CDR1 is LGHDT and CDR2 is YNNKEL in the germline V gene (reference sequence). The CDR3 spans 14 residues. Here the CDR3 reads CASSQVGGNTEAFF. CDR3 nucleotides: TGTGCCAGCAGCCAAGTAGGGGGGAACACTGAAGCTTTCTTT.

This clonotype has just a few counts. The V gene is TRBV5-5, the J gene TRBJ2-7; TRBD1 might be the D (5 bases). There are 13 residues in the CDR3. Trimming shortened V by 0 bases and J by 6 bases, and 10 bases separated the two germline ends. Germline loops: CDR1 SGHKS, CDR2 YYEKEE (reference sequence). CDR3 protein: CASSLGQNPEQYF. The CDR3 DNA is TGTGCCAGCAGCTTGGGACAGAATCCCGAGCAGTACTTC.

This clonotype has ten or more counts. The chain combines TRBV29-1 with TRBJ2-5; TRBD1 matches at 7 bases. Germline trimming cut 2 bases from V and 1 base from J; bases unmatched to any gene: 4. This CDR3 comprises 14 residues. CDR1 and CDR2 (germline): SQVTM, ANQGSEA. This CDR3 reads CSVETGTVQETQYF. For the CDR3, the DNA is TGCAGCGTTGAAACCGGGACAGTCCAAGAGACCCAGTACTTC.

The chain joins TRBV6-5 to TRBJ1-5; TRBD1 might be the D (5 bases). Trimming left V 6 bases short and J 4 bases short, with 19 bases between. This CDR3 contains 16 residues. Looked up from germline, CDR1 is MNHEY and CDR2 is SVGAGI. For the CDR3, the DNA is TGTGCCAGCAGCCTAAAACCGGGGACGGTTAATCAGCCCCAGCATTTT. It codes for CASSLKPGTVNQPQHF.

This chain uses TRBV13 with TRBJ1-1, with D perhaps matching TRBD1 (5 bases). V was cut by 0 bases and J by 4 bases, with 12 bases left in between. In germline, CDR1 is PRHDT, CDR2 FYEKMQ (reference sequence). The CDR3 length is 15 residues. For the CDR3, the DNA is TGTGCCAGCAGCTTAGGCCCAGGGAAACTCACTGAAGCTTTCTTT. Translated: CASSLGPGKLTEAFF.

Turning to this clonotype: The conserved closing phenylalanine or tryptophan is absent in this CDR3, likely reflecting a read error. This chain joins TRBV20-1 and TRBJ2-1, with 8 bases aligning to TRBD2. The junction had 4 bases not matched to a gene; V was cut back by 0 bases and J by 0 bases. The germline gives CDR1 DFQATT, CDR2 SNEGSKA (reference sequence). The CDR3 consists of 16 residues. The CDR3 is CSARDPTSASYNEQFL. The CDR3 DNA is TGCAGTGCTAGAGATCCGACTAGCGCCTCCTACAATGAGCAGTTCTTA.

Written as DNA, the CDR3 is TGTGCCAGCAGTTACCGACTAGCGGGAGGGAAGGGGGATACGCAGTATTTT. The encoded protein is CASSYRLAGGKGDTQYF. The chain employs TRBV27 and TRBJ2-3; 14 bases line up with TRBD2. Germline V gene data show CDR1 as MNHEY and CDR2 as SMNVEV (reference sequence). The V and J ends lost 4 bases and 6 bases, in that order; junction bases with no gene match: 9. The CDR3 length is 17 residues.

The V call is TRBV30, the J call TRBJ2-3; TRBD2 aligns across 11 bases. Trimming took 6 bases from V and 4 from J; bases not matched to a gene: 6. This CDR3 region has 14 residues. Germline lookup yields CDR1 GTSNPN and CDR2 SVGIG (reference sequence). CDR3 in amino acids: CACRLAGISDTQYF. In DNA form, the CDR3 reads TGTGCCTGCCGACTAGCGGGGATTTCAGATACGCAGTATTTT.

This clonotype was counted ten times or more. The V and J genes are TRBV4-2 and TRBJ2-1; no firm D call. CDR1 and CDR2 from the germline V gene are LGHNA and YNFKEQ. V shed 4 bases and J shed 6 bases, with 1 base lying between them. The CDR3 has 10 amino acids. CDR3: CASSPNEQFF. The DNA of the CDR3 is TGTGCCAGCAGCCCCAATGAGCAGTTCTTC.

This clonotype was seen at least ten times. The CDR3 is CASSSQGLQYF. The CDR3 coding sequence is TGTGCCAGCAGCTCCCAAGGGTTGCAGTACTTC. The chain has TRBV5-5 and TRBJ2-7, with no clear D. Germline CDR1 SGHKS, CDR2 YYEKEE (reference sequence). The CDR3 extends over 11 amino acids. The ends were cut back, 3 bases at V and 9 bases at J, with 10 bases in the middle.

The rearrangement joins TRBV7-8 to TRBJ2-7; D is perhaps TRBD1 (6 bases). The V end was cut by 1 base, the J end by 6 bases, with 19 bases between. CDR1 and CDR2 (germline): SGHVS, FQNEAQ. The CDR3 covers 16 residues. The CDR3 spells CASSLGGDRIYREQYF. In DNA, the CDR3 is TGTGCCAGCAGCTTAGGGGGCGACAGGATCTATCGCGAGCAGTACTTC.

V usage is TRBV11-2 and J usage is TRBJ1-2; D unresolved. In germline, CDR1 is SGHAT, CDR2 FQNNGV. This CDR3 region has 13 residues. Trimming removed 5 bases from V and 5 bases from J, with 12 bases in between. The CDR3 region is CASSQGPEYGYTF. CDR3 nucleotides: TGTGCCAGCAGCCAAGGCCCAGAATATGGCTACACCTTC.

This clonotype was detected only a few times. The chain couples TRBV24-1 to TRBJ2-7, with D unclear. The CDR3 consists of 11 residues. V lost 0 bases and J lost 7, with 3 bases in between. CDR1 is KGHDR and CDR2 is SFDVKD in the germline V gene. As DNA, the CDR3 is TGTGCCACCAGTGATTTGCGGGAGCAGTACTTC. It encodes CATSDLREQYF.

This chain connects TRBV20-1 to TRBJ2-3; tentatively, D is TRBD1 or TRBD2 (6 bases each). V shed 6 bases and J shed 0 bases, with 10 bases lying between them. The CDR3 loop spans 13 amino acids. Germline-derived CDR1 and CDR2 are DFQATT and SNEGSKA (reference sequence). The CDR3 DNA reads as TGCAGTGCCGAGGGGGGAAGCACAGATACGCAGTATTTT. This codes for CSAEGGSTDTQYF.